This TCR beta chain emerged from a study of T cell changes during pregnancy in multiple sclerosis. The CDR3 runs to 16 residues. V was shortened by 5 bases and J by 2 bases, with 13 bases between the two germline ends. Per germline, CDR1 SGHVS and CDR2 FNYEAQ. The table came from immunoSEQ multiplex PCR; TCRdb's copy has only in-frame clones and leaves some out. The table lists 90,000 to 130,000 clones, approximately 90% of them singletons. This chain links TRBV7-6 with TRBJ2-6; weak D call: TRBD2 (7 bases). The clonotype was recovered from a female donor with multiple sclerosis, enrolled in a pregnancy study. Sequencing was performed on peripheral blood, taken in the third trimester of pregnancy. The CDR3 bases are TGTGCCAGCAGCCTTCGGGGGGCTCCTGGGGCCAACGTCCTGACTTTC. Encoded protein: CASSLRGAPGANVLTF.